This passage covers 32 T cell receptor beta chains from one sample sequenced in a study of blood T cell repertoires in COVID-19. Sequencing used immunoSEQ multiplex PCR; TCRdb keeps in-frame clones, though not all of them. Counted here are around 99,000 clones, approximately 87% occurring once; the ten biggest clones make up roughly 18%. The sample was peripheral blood. These receptors were collected from a woman aged 55-69 years with acute or convalescent COVID-19.

This chain uses TRBV12-3 or TRBV12-4 with TRBJ2-5; D call uncertain. V lost 5 bases and J 4 bases, leaving 8 bases between the germline ends. The CDR3 has 12 residues. For the CDR3, the DNA is TGTGCCAGCAGTCCTCACTCAGAGACCCAGTACTTC. Protein product: CASSPHSETQYF.

J is TRBJ2-7 and V is TRBV18; possible D gene TRBD1, 6 bases. Trimming shortened V by 0 bases and J by 3 bases, and 6 bases separated the two germline ends. The CDR3 sequence is 13 residues long. CDR1 KGHSH and CDR2 LQKENI come from the germline V gene. CDR3 DNA: TGTGCCAGCTCACCACCGACAGGCTACGAGCAGTACTTC. Its translation: CASSPPTGYEQYF.

V is TRBV6-1 and J is TRBJ1-2, with D possibly TRBD1 on 6 matching bases. Germline V gene data show CDR1 as MNHNS and CDR2 as SASEGT. The CDR3 contains 15 residues. The germline V and J ends were trimmed by 4 bases and 2 bases, with 14 bases remaining between them. The CDR3 DNA reads TGTGCCAGCAGTGGAGCCGGGACATACAACTATGGCTACACCTTC. Protein sequence: CASSGAGTYNYGYTF.

The chain joins TRBV18 to TRBJ2-7, with 11 bases matching TRBD1. V lost 8 bases to trimming and J lost 3 bases; unmatched junction nucleotides: 15. Germline CDR1 KGHSH, CDR2 LQKENI. The CDR3 contains 17 residues. In nucleotides, the CDR3 is TGTGCCAGCGCGAGTCGTTCTGGGACAGGGGGTTTCTACGAGCAGTACTTC. It encodes CASASRSGTGGFYEQYF.

The rearrangement links TRBV25-1 to TRBJ2-7; TRBD2 matches at 13 bases. The V gene end was trimmed by 6 bases and the J gene end by 1 base; junction bases not matched to a gene: 12. This CDR3 spans 18 amino acids. Per the germline V gene, CDR1 is MGHDK and CDR2 is SYGVNS. CDR3 bases: TGTGCCAGCAGACCCACTACTAGCGGGAGGGCACGGTCCTACGAGCAGTACTTC. Amino acid sequence: CASRPTTSGRARSYEQYF.

The chain links TRBV18 to TRBJ2-7; 9 bases fit TRBD1. V trimming: 6 bases; J trimming: 7 bases; junction bases outside the gene matches: 7. Germline values: CDR1 KGHSH, CDR2 LQKENI. CDR3 length: 13 amino acids. This CDR3 reads CASSPGQGEEQYF. In DNA form, the CDR3 reads TGTGCCAGCTCGCCGGGACAGGGAGAGGAGCAGTACTTC.

This clone was seen just once. CDR3 loop: CASSLTGNPGELFF. CDR3 nucleotide sequence: TGTGCCAGCAGCTTAACAGGGAATCCCGGGGAGCTGTTTTTT. The rearrangement links TRBV11-2 to TRBJ2-2; TRBD1 is a possible D gene (6 bases). This CDR3 is 14 amino acids long. V was cut by 2 bases and J by 6 bases, with 10 bases left in between. Germline lookup yields CDR1 SGHAT and CDR2 FQNNGV. Looking up the rest from reference TRBV11-2 and TRBJ2-2 gives the full variable domain: EAGVAQSPRYKIIEKRQSVAFWCNPISGHATLYWYQQILGQGPKLLIQFQNNGVVDDSQLPKDRFSAERLKGVDSTLKIQPAKLEDSAVYLCASSLTGNPGELFFGEGSRLTVL.

V and J are TRBV27 and TRBJ1-5, with no clear D. The CDR3 extends over 14 amino acids. V was pared by 0 bases and J by 6 bases, with 9 bases between. Germline V CDR1 and CDR2: MNHEY, SMNVEV (reference sequence). In DNA form, the CDR3 reads TGTGCCAGCAGTTTATCGCGAGGGAGTCAGCCCCAGCATTTT. This gives the protein CASSLSRGSQPQHF.

This chain joins TRBV9 and TRBJ2-7; 10 bases fit TRBD2. Germline V gives CDR1 SGDLS, CDR2 YYNGEE. This CDR3 is 15 amino acids long. J gave up 6 bases and V 0 bases, and 6 bases lay outside the gene matches. The CDR3 is CASSVDETSGFEQYF. CDR3 sequence (DNA): TGTGCCAGCAGCGTAGATGAGACTAGCGGGTTCGAGCAGTACTTC.

The V and J genes are TRBV10-3 and TRBJ1-2; 8 bases map to TRBD1. J gave up 8 bases and V 6 bases, and 8 bases lay outside the gene matches. This CDR3 contains 13 residues. From germline, CDR1 is ENHRY and CDR2 SYGVKD. CDR3 region: CAIRGQGQGGYTF. In DNA, the CDR3 is TGTGCCATCAGAGGACAGGGCCAGGGCGGCTACACCTTC.

The J gene is TRBJ2-7, the V gene TRBV6-5, with 8 bases fitting TRBD1. Germline V gives CDR1 MNHEY, CDR2 SVGAGI. CDR3 length: 14 residues. The J segment lost 3 bases and the V segment lost 6 bases, leaving 7 bases of the junction unmatched. Here the CDR3 reads CASRAPGQDYEQYF. The DNA for the CDR3 is TGTGCCAGCAGAGCCCCGGGACAGGACTACGAGCAGTACTTC.

The rearrangement uses TRBV29-1 and TRBJ2-6; maybe TRBD1 (5 bases). CDR3 length equals 18 residues. V lost 4 bases to trimming and J lost 0 bases, with 19 bases between them. The germline V gene has CDR1 SQVTM and CDR2 ANQGSEA. The CDR3 nucleotides are TGCAGCGTTGCCCCCGCAGGGTTGTCTCTCTCTGGGGCCAACGTCCTGACTTTC. Encoded protein: CSVAPAGLSLSGANVLTF.

The genes are TRBV18 and TRBJ2-7; maybe TRBD1 (5 bases). Germline CDR1 and CDR2: KGHSH and LQKENI. The length of the CDR3 is 14 residues. Deletions cut 5 bases from V and 2 bases from J, with 13 bases between. The CDR3 here is CASSALTEAYEQYF. The CDR3 DNA follows: TGTGCCAGCTCAGCGCTGACAGAAGCCTACGAGCAGTACTTC.

The genes are TRBV29-1 and TRBJ1-1, with 9 bases matching TRBD1. J lost 1 base, V lost 6 bases, and 3 bases had no gene match. This CDR3 is built from 13 residues. The germline CDR1 and CDR2 sequences are SQVTM and ANQGSEA. In nucleotides, the CDR3 is TGCAGCGTAGGGACAGGGAGGAACACTGAAGCTTTCTTT. Protein product: CSVGTGRNTEAFF.

The chain couples TRBV5-4 to TRBJ2-1; 9 bases are shared with TRBD1. The junction had 10 bases not matched to a gene; V was cut back by 0 bases and J by 9 bases. CDR3 size: 16 residues. From germline, CDR1 is SGHNT and CDR2 YYREEE (reference sequence). The CDR3 reads CASSLGAGTGMSEQFF. The CDR3, as DNA: TGTGCCAGCAGCTTGGGGGCCGGGACAGGGATGTCTGAGCAGTTCTTC. Together with reference TRBV5-4 and TRBJ2-1, the CDR3 gives the full variable domain: ETGVTQSPTHLIKTRGQQVTLRCSSQSGHNTVSWYQQALGQGPQFIFQYYREEENGRGNFPPRFSGLQFPNYSSELNVNALELDDSALYLCASSLGAGTGMSEQFFGPGTRLTVL.

V and J are TRBV19 and TRBJ1-1; D is possibly TRBD1 (6 bases). CDR1 LNHDA and CDR2 SQIVND come from the germline V gene (reference sequence). V lost 5 bases and J lost 0, with 13 bases in between. The CDR3 sequence is 15 residues long. The CDR3: CASSEGGVMNTEAFF. CDR3 coding DNA: TGTGCCAGTAGTGAGGGGGGGGTAATGAACACTGAAGCTTTCTTT.

The chain has TRBV5-1 and TRBJ2-3; D uncertain. V dropped 1 base and J dropped 5 bases, with 8 bases sitting between them. CDR1 is SGHRS and CDR2 is YFSETQ in the germline V gene. This CDR3 contains 13 residues. In DNA, the CDR3 is TGCGCCAGCAGCTTGTTTGAGTTAGATACGCAGTATTTT. Amino acids: CASSLFELDTQYF.

The chain links TRBV7-8 to TRBJ2-7; unclear D gene. The germline V gene encodes CDR1 SGHVS and CDR2 FQNEAQ. The V end lost 5 bases, the J end lost 3 bases, and 14 bases lay between the germline ends. The CDR3 loop spans 14 amino acids. CDR3 coding DNA: TGTGCCAGCAGCCGGGCGGTGGGTTACTACGAGCAGTACTTC. This gives the protein CASSRAVGYYEQYF.

The chain recombines TRBV28 with TRBJ1-2, with D hard to call. The germline gives CDR1 MDHEN, CDR2 SYDVKM. V was shortened by 6 bases and J by 3 bases, with 23 bases between the two germline ends. The CDR3 has 17 residues. Written as DNA, the CDR3 is TGTGCCAGCAGGAGAAGGGCGGGAACACTCGGTCACTATGGCTACACCTTC. Protein product: CASRRRAGTLGHYGYTF.

This rearrangement joins TRBV7-2 to TRBJ2-3; 8 nucleotides match TRBD2. The J segment lost 5 bases and the V segment lost 6 bases, leaving 7 bases of the junction unmatched. CDR1 is SGHTA, CDR2 FQGNSA, per germline. The CDR3 has 14 residues. The DNA for the CDR3 is TGTGCCAGCAGGAGGGGCGGGGGGAAAGATACGCAGTATTTT. Translation: CASRRGGGKDTQYF.

This chain uses TRBV28 with TRBJ2-1; TRBD2 might be the D (6 bases). V lost 8 bases and J 2 bases, leaving 13 bases between the germline ends. Germline CDR1 MDHEN, CDR2 SYDVKM. The CDR3 loop spans 14 amino acids. CDR3 nucleotides: TGTGCCAGCCGTCGGGGAGGCACCTACAATGAGCAGTTCTTC. Protein sequence: CASRRGGTYNEQFF.

V gene TRBV28 combines with J gene TRBJ1-4; the D gene is possibly TRBD1 (5 bases). The germline V gene has CDR1 MDHEN and CDR2 SYDVKM. Trimming took 3 bases from V and 8 from J, leaving 10 bases between them. The CDR3 covers 13 residues. The CDR3 is CASSFQGGEKLFF. The DNA of the CDR3 is TGTGCCAGCAGTTTTCAGGGTGGGGAAAAACTGTTTTTT.

The gene calls are TRBV29-1 and TRBJ2-2; D unclear. This CDR3 has 13 amino acids. CDR1 and CDR2 (germline): SQVTM, ANQGSEA. V was trimmed by 4 bases and J by 2 bases, leaving 8 bases between them. The CDR3 protein is CSVAQPNTGELFF. The CDR3 nucleotides are TGCAGCGTTGCACAACCTAACACCGGGGAGCTGTTTTTT.

V gene TRBV2 combines with J gene TRBJ1-4, with D perhaps matching TRBD1 (5 bases). The CDR3 contains 12 residues. Trimming shortened V by 2 bases and J by 8 bases, and 6 bases separated the two germline ends. Germline-derived CDR1 and CDR2 are SNHLY and FYNNEI. The CDR3 sequence is CASSEQGEKLFF. CDR3 nucleotides: TGTGCCAGCAGTGAACAGGGAGAAAAACTGTTTTTT.

V and J are TRBV18 and TRBJ1-5; TRBD1 might be the D (6 bases). This CDR3 has 15 amino acids. CDR1 KGHSH and CDR2 LQKENI come from the germline V gene. Trimming left V 3 bases short and J 0 bases short, with 9 bases between. The CDR3 is CASSPLGASNQPQHF. The CDR3 DNA sequence: TGTGCCAGCTCACCTTTGGGGGCTAGCAATCAGCCCCAGCATTTT.

The rearrangement links TRBV6-2 or TRBV6-3 to TRBJ1-4; perhaps TRBD1 as D (5 bases). CDR3 size: 13 residues. Germline CDR1 is MNHEY and CDR2 is SVGEGT. Trimming took off 3 bases at V and 8 bases at J, with 10 bases between the two ends. CDR3 nucleotide sequence: TGTGCCAGCAGTTATCCGTGGGGCGAAAAACTGTTTTTT. Translation gives CASSYPWGEKLFF.

The J gene is TRBJ1-5, the V gene TRBV5-1; D may be TRBD1 (5 bases). Trimming cost V 1 base and J 2 bases, with 10 bases left between them. Germline V gene sequence: CDR1 SGHRS, CDR2 YFSETQ. The CDR3 length is 15 residues. The CDR3 nucleotides are TGCGCCAGCAGCTTGTGGGGGGAGGGCAATCAGCCCCAGCATTTT. Translating gives CASSLWGEGNQPQHF.

This chain links TRBV18 with TRBJ1-5; a possible D gene is TRBD1 (5 bases). V lost 3 bases, J lost 0 bases, and 12 bases lay in between. The CDR3 has 16 residues. Germline lookup yields CDR1 KGHSH and CDR2 LQKENI. The CDR3 is CASSPDRTYSNQPQHF. Written as DNA, the CDR3 is TGTGCCAGCTCACCTGACAGAACTTATAGCAATCAGCCCCAGCATTTT.

The chain couples TRBV7-9 to TRBJ1-2; D is uncertain. CDR1 and CDR2 (germline): SEHNR, FQNEAQ (reference sequence). This CDR3 comprises 11 residues. The V gene lost 7 bases and the J gene lost 8 bases, with 11 bases spanning the gap. The CDR3 spells CASILPSGYTF. The DNA of the CDR3 is TGTGCCAGCATCCTCCCGTCCGGCTACACCTTC.

The chain carries TRBV4-1 and TRBJ2-6; a weak D match, TRBD2 (6 bases). Trimming left V 3 bases short and J 2 bases short, with 14 bases between. The CDR3 extends over 17 amino acids. Germline V lookup: CDR1 MGHRA, CDR2 YSYEKL. The CDR3 loop reads CASSHSFPGAGANVLTF. The CDR3, as DNA: TGCGCCAGCAGCCACTCTTTCCCGGGGGCTGGGGCCAACGTCCTGACTTTC.

CDR3 loop: CASSVNARGEQFF. The CDR3, as DNA: TGTGCCAGCAGTGTCAATGCGCGAGGTGAGCAGTTCTTC. The chain employs TRBV27 and TRBJ2-1; D is unresolved. The CDR3 extends over 13 amino acids. V was pared by 5 bases and J by 9 bases, with 14 bases between. The germline V gene has CDR1 MNHEY and CDR2 SMNVEV (reference sequence).

The count of this clone is one. V gene TRBV5-1 combines with J gene TRBJ2-7, with TRBD1 matching over 9 bases. CDR1 and CDR2 from the germline V gene are SGHRS and YFSETQ. The CDR3 consists of 15 residues. V lost 2 bases and J lost 5; bases outside the gene matches: 8. CDR3 nucleotides: TGCGCCAGCAGCTTCGGATTACAGGGGGCGGACGAGCAGTACTTC. This translates into CASSFGLQGADEQYF.